This T cell receptor beta chain was documented in a study of blood T cell repertoires in COVID-19. Study at large: COVID-19 samples, acute and convalescent, were from the United States, Italy and Spain. Sources were T cells, B-cell-depleted T cells, or PBMCs; the material itself was cDNA or gDNA.

Authors' processing steps: It was from reference gene primer amplification that nucleated cell counts were estimated. Profiling relied on immunoSEQ multiplex PCR, and the TCRdb table lists in-frame clones only, not all of them. The V and J calls and clone size are taken from that table; D and trimming were inferred from the DNA. The sample holds around 110,000 clones, 86% seen once. V gave up 5 bases and J gave up 7 bases; unmatched junction bases: 5. Germline assignment: CDR1 MNHEY and CDR2 SVGAGI. This CDR3 has 13 residues. The chain carries TRBV6-5 and TRBJ1-2, with 9 bases fitting TRBD1. Specimen: peripheral blood. This clonotype was obtained from a man in his forties with acute or convalescent COVID-19. CDR3 protein: CASSITGGFGYTF. The CDR3 nucleotides are TGTGCCAGCAGTATCACAGGGGGCTTTGGCTACACCTTC.